This T cell receptor (beta chain) was recovered during a study of a mutant IDH1 vaccine in newly diagnosed glioma. At the level of the study: Patients had eight vaccinations, in weeks 1, 3, 5, 7, 11, 15, 19 and 23. Radiotherapy alone preceded vaccination by 4-6 weeks; alternatively, vaccination started with temozolomide cycles. Study-level findings and limits: The authors found pseudoprogression apparently unrelated to changes in top peripheral T cell clonotypes. Patients showed vaccine-induced immune responses at a rate of roughly 93%.

CDR3 length: 16 residues. V dropped 0 bases and J dropped 3; count of bases not matched to a gene: 7. Germline assignment: CDR1 SGHRS and CDR2 YFSETQ. Clones were read by immunoSEQ multiplex PCR, and TCRdb kept only the in-frame ones, dropping some. The sample holds around 120,000 clones, over 75% seen once. Regarding this clone: Antigen specificity is unknown.

Time point described: week 11, during vaccination. The investigators gave 300 ug of mutant IDH1 20-mer peptide in each vaccine dose, together with topical imiquimod. Here the sequenced sample was PBMCs, taken from a glioma patient whose treatment included an IDH1 peptide vaccine. This clonotype originated in a man in his forties with glioma. The chain joins TRBV5-1 to TRBJ2-3; 7 bases match TRBD2. CDR3 sequence (DNA): TGCGCCAGCAGCTTGGCCTCAGCGGGACTTACAGATACGCAGTATTTT. Protein: CASSLASAGLTDTQYF.